This T cell receptor (beta chain) was recovered during a study of OX40 agonist ivuxolimab in advanced cancers. The table came from immunoSEQ multiplex PCR; TCRdb's copy has only in-frame clones and leaves some out. The sample shows over 65,000 clones, around 92% of them seen only once. This CDR3 is 14 amino acids long. The V and J ends lost 3 bases and 7 bases respectively, with 14 bases between them. Per germline, CDR1 LNHDA and CDR2 SQIVND (reference sequence). The origin of this receptor is an adult with an advanced solid tumor such as melanoma, head and neck, liver or kidney cancer. This material consisted of CD4+ or CD8+ T cells sorted from blood, taken in a trial of the OX40 agonist ivuxolimab. The rearrangement joins TRBV19 to TRBJ2-3; no reliable D call. CDR3 in DNA: TGTGCCAGTAGTATTGTGGGGATCAAACATACGCAGTATTTT. This sequence encodes CASSIVGIKHTQYF.